These 27 T cell receptor beta chains originate from one sample sequenced in a study of patients and donors after allogeneic stem cell transplantation. Using its own MiXCR run on the RT-PCR reads, TCRdb lists one record per CDR3 protein. The sample shows 390,000 or so distinct CDR3 sequences, roughly 17% of them seen only once. The sample comprised blood, either unsorted or a sorted T cell fraction (not recorded which). The source of these receptors is a human donor who was either an allogeneic HSCT recipient or a stem cell or donor lymphocyte infusion donor (not recorded which). It is not recorded whose cells these are; they may come from a transplant donor.

This clonotype was observed many times. The CDR3 spells CASSFVGANQPQHF. The CDR3 bases are TGTGCCAGCTCATTCGTTGGGGCAAATCAGCCCCAGCATTTT. This chain uses TRBV18 with TRBJ1-5; weak D call: TRBD1 (5 bases). The germline CDR1 and CDR2 sequences are KGHSH and LQKENI. The CDR3 length is 14 residues. Trimming pared 5 bases from V and 4 bases from J, leaving 12 bases between.

This clonotype was observed once. The chain combines TRBV3-1 with TRBJ2-7, with 9 bases lining up with TRBD1. The germline CDR1 and CDR2 sequences are LGHDT and YNNKEL (reference sequence). CDR3 size: 15 residues. V trimming: 0 bases; J trimming: 3 bases; junction bases outside the gene matches: 3. Here the CDR3 DNA reads TGTGCCAGCAGCCAAGACCCGGGACAGGGCTACGAGCAGTACTTC. Translation: CASSQDPGQGYEQYF.

A single count supports this clonotype. The chain carries TRBV30 and TRBJ2-6, with 9 positions matching TRBD1. Germline values: CDR1 GTSNPN, CDR2 SVGIG (reference sequence). The CDR3 is made up of 19 amino acids. J was trimmed by 1 base and V by 3 bases; bases with no gene match: 13. The chain's CDR3 is CAWRVGWGQGESGANVLTF. The CDR3 DNA reads TGTGCCTGGAGGGTAGGGTGGGGACAGGGTGAGTCTGGGGCCAACGTCCTGACTTTC.

This clonotype was recorded a few times. The chain recombines TRBV11-2 with TRBJ2-7; D gene uncertain. Per germline, CDR1 SGHAT and CDR2 FQNNGV. The CDR3 consists of 15 residues. V was shortened by 5 bases and J by 6 bases, with 20 bases between the two germline ends. The CDR3 DNA reads as TGTGCCAGCAGCCACACGACGGAGACGGCTCGCGAGCAGTACTTC. Protein sequence: CASSHTTETAREQYF.

The genes are TRBV2 and TRBJ1-5, with a possible D match to TRBD1 (5 bases). This CDR3 contains 15 residues. Germline-derived CDR1 and CDR2 are SNHLY and FYNNEI. The V end was cut by 10 bases, the J end by 3 bases, with 19 bases between. The CDR3 reads CATALAGGSNQPQHF. CDR3 in DNA: TGTGCCACAGCATTGGCGGGGGGATCCAATCAGCCCCAGCATTTT. Variable domain in full (rest from reference TRBV2 and TRBJ1-5): EPEVTQTPSHQVTQMGQEVILRCVPISNHLYFYWYRQILGQKVEFLVSFYNNEISEKSEIFDDQFSVERPDGSNFTLKIRSTKLEDSAMYFCATALAGGSNQPQHFGDGTRLSIL.

This clonotype was seen many times. This chain uses TRBV2 with TRBJ2-2; possible D gene TRBD1, 6 bases. The CDR3 has 15 residues. Per the germline V gene, CDR1 is SNHLY and CDR2 is FYNNEI. V shed 6 bases and J shed 3 bases, with 14 bases lying between them. The CDR3 sequence: CASRVTGLYTGELFF. CDR3 bases: TGTGCCAGCAGGGTGACAGGCTTGTACACCGGGGAGCTGTTTTTT.

There are a few counts of this clonotype. V and J are TRBV25-1 and TRBJ1-2, with D maybe TRBD1 (5 bases). This CDR3 is built from 11 residues. The V end lost 2 bases, the J end lost 9 bases, and 7 bases lay between the germline ends. The germline V gene encodes CDR1 MGHDK and CDR2 SYGVNS. The chain's CDR3 is CASSEGTSYTF. The CDR3, as DNA: TGTGCCAGCAGTGAAGGGACCAGCTACACCTTC.

The chain joins TRBV12-3 or TRBV12-4 to TRBJ2-3, with unresolved D. The CDR3 is made up of 11 amino acids. The V gene lost 4 bases and the J gene lost 7 bases, with 6 bases spanning the gap. CDR3 nucleotide sequence: TGTGCCAGCAGTTCAGAGAATACGCAGTATTTT. Translation: CASSSENTQYF.

This clonotype was recorded at least ten times. The chain joins TRBV7-3 to TRBJ2-7; D is perhaps TRBD2 (6 bases). The length of the CDR3 is 15 residues. Germline V gene lookup returns CDR1 SGHTA and CDR2 FQGTGA. Trimming left V 2 bases short and J 4 bases short, with 15 bases between. CDR3 DNA: TGTGCCAGCAGCTTAGGGGGGAGTCGCCCGTACGAGCAGTACTTC. It yields the protein CASSLGGSRPYEQYF.

The chain combines TRBV4-3 with TRBJ2-5; D is uncertain. The CDR3 extends over 14 amino acids. V gave up 1 base and J gave up 5 bases, with 11 bases separating them. Germline CDR1 LGHNA, CDR2 YSLEER. The CDR3 region is CASSQVALGETQYF. The CDR3 DNA reads as TGCGCCAGCAGCCAAGTTGCGTTGGGGGAGACCCAGTACTTC.

J is TRBJ2-7 and V is TRBV5-1; 7 bases map to TRBD1. The V gene end was trimmed by 4 bases and the J gene end by 1 base; junction bases not matched to a gene: 8. This CDR3 comprises 15 residues. Germline values: CDR1 SGHRS, CDR2 YFSETQ. The CDR3 loop is CASSLGPGQSYEQYF. The CDR3 nucleotides read TGCGCCAGCAGCCTCGGGCCGGGACAGTCCTACGAGCAGTACTTC. Complete variable domain (other parts from reference TRBV5-1 and TRBJ2-7): KAGVTQTPRYLIKTRGQQVTLSCSPISGHRSVSWYQQTPGQGLQFLFEYFSETQRNKGNFPGRFSGRQFSNSRSEMNVSTLELGDSALYLCASSLGPGQSYEQYFGPGTRLTVT.

This clonotype was recorded a few times. V and J are TRBV7-9 and TRBJ1-4; unclear D gene. In germline, CDR1 is SEHNR, CDR2 FQNEAQ (reference sequence). The CDR3 sequence is 15 residues long. Between the trimmed V and J ends, which lost 1 base and 8 bases, there was a span of 14 bases. CDR3 protein: CASSLEPGRPEKLFF. The CDR3 DNA is TGTGCCAGCAGCTTAGAACCCGGTAGGCCCGAAAAACTGTTTTTT. Drawing the rest from reference TRBV7-9 and TRBJ1-4, the complete variable domain is DTGVSQNPRHKITKRGQNVTFRCDPISEHNRLYWYRQTLGQGPEFLTYFQNEAQLEKSRLLSDRFSAERPKGSFSTLEIQRTEQGDSAMYLCASSLEPGRPEKLFFGSGTQLSVL.

This clonotype was recorded a few times. V usage is TRBV7-3 and J usage is TRBJ2-1; 8 bases line up with TRBD1. J was trimmed by 4 bases and V by 8 bases; bases with no gene match: 4. The length of the CDR3 is 13 residues. Germline CDR1 is SGHTA and CDR2 is FQGTGA. The CDR3 protein is CASGTGVYNEQFF. The CDR3 DNA sequence: TGTGCCAGCGGGACAGGAGTATACAATGAGCAGTTCTTC. Full variable domain (missing parts from reference TRBV7-3 and TRBJ2-1): GAGVSQTPSNKVTEKGKYVELRCDPISGHTALYWYRQSLGQGPEFLIYFQGTGAADDSGLPNDRFFAVRPEGSVSTLKIQRTERGDSAVYLCASGTGVYNEQFFGPGTRLTVL.

This clonotype was detected only a few times. This rearrangement joins TRBV10-3 to TRBJ1-2; a weak D match, TRBD1 (6 bases). The CDR3 length is 16 residues. V dropped 3 bases and J dropped 4 bases, with 18 bases sitting between them. In germline, CDR1 is ENHRY, CDR2 SYGVKD. The CDR3 reads CAISDWMGAPSYGYTF. For the CDR3, the DNA is TGTGCCATCAGTGATTGGATGGGGGCGCCTAGCTATGGCTACACCTTC.

The rearrangement uses TRBV20-1 and TRBJ1-5; D is undetermined. V was pared by 4 bases and J by 0 bases, with 19 bases between. The germline CDR1 and CDR2 sequences are DFQATT and SNEGSKA (reference sequence). The CDR3 is made up of 17 amino acids. In DNA form, the CDR3 reads TGCAGTGCTAAAACACAAGCCCCGGCGGATAGCAATCAGCCCCAGCATTTT. It translates to CSAKTQAPADSNQPQHF.

This clonotype was found a few times. J is TRBJ2-1 and V is TRBV7-8; 9 bases are a match to TRBD2. CDR3 length equals 14 residues. Germline CDR1 and CDR2: SGHVS and FQNEAQ. The J segment lost 5 bases and the V segment lost 5 bases, leaving 4 bases of the junction unmatched. The CDR3 nucleotides are TGTGCCAGCAGCCTTCAGCGGGAGGACAATGAGCAGTTCTTC. Amino acid sequence: CASSLQREDNEQFF.

This clonotype was detected ten times or more. This chain connects TRBV12-3 or TRBV12-4 to TRBJ2-1; D not certain. CDR3 length: 16 amino acids. With 1 base removed from V and 7 bases from J, the gap between germline ends came to 17 bases. CDR3 sequence (DNA): TGTGCCAGCAGTTTAGGTTCACTCGAGGATAAAAATGAGCAGTTCTTC. It codes for CASSLGSLEDKNEQFF.

This clonotype was recorded a few times. This chain connects TRBV28 to TRBJ2-3, with D hard to call. V was shortened by 2 bases and J by 3 bases, with 6 bases between the two germline ends. CDR1 and CDR2 (germline): MDHEN, SYDVKM. The CDR3 runs to 13 residues. This CDR3 is CASSLGETDTQYF. The CDR3 bases are TGTGCCAGCAGTTTAGGGGAAACAGATACGCAGTATTTT.

This chain links TRBV24-1 with TRBJ2-3, with 11 bases that match TRBD1. After removal of 0 bases from V and 4 bases from J, the junction contained 5 bases not matched to a gene. CDR3 length: 17 amino acids. The germline V gene has CDR1 KGHDR and CDR2 SFDVKD. DNA of the CDR3: TGTGCCACCAGTGATTTGCGCGGACAGGGGGCATCAGATACGCAGTATTTT. This encodes CATSDLRGQGASDTQYF.

The chain recombines TRBV2 with TRBJ1-2, with 8 bases lining up with TRBD1. CDR3 length: 13 amino acids. With V trimmed by 6 bases and J by 8 bases, 8 bases remained unmatched. Germline-derived CDR1 and CDR2 are SNHLY and FYNNEI. CDR3 bases: TGTGCCAGCAGGCCCAGGGGGCGCGAGGGCTACACCTTC. Amino acid sequence: CASRPRGREGYTF.

The V and J genes are TRBV2 and TRBJ1-5; 8 bases are shared with TRBD1. V trimming: 5 bases; J trimming: 7 bases; junction bases outside the gene matches: 7. The CDR3 loop spans 14 amino acids. From germline, CDR1 is SNHLY and CDR2 FYNNEI. The CDR3 DNA follows: TGTGCCAGCAGTAACAGGGGGAGGTTGCAGCCCCAGCATTTT. Translation gives CASSNRGRLQPQHF.

The table lists this clonotype with a few counts. This chain uses TRBV6-1 with TRBJ1-1; 9 bases are a match to TRBD1. Trimming took 3 bases from V and 3 from J; bases not matched to a gene: 5. Germline assignment: CDR1 MNHNS and CDR2 SASEGT. The CDR3 covers 15 residues. CDR3 sequence (DNA): TGTGCCAGCAGTGACCAGGACAGGGGATACACTGAAGCTTTCTTT. Translating gives CASSDQDRGYTEAFF.

There are many counts of this clonotype. V usage is TRBV4-1 and J usage is TRBJ2-5; 7 bases are a match to TRBD1. V lost 0 bases and J lost 2; bases outside the gene matches: 3. Per germline, CDR1 MGHRA and CDR2 YSYEKL. This CDR3 has 15 residues. As DNA, the CDR3 is TGCGCCAGCAGCCAAGATTCCAGGGGGCAAGAGACCCAGTACTTC. It is translated as CASSQDSRGQETQYF.

The chain recombines TRBV2 with TRBJ1-3; no clear D. V was shortened by 6 bases and J by 4 bases, with 7 bases between the two germline ends. The germline V gene encodes CDR1 SNHLY and CDR2 FYNNEI. The CDR3 spans 12 residues. CDR3 in amino acids: CASRGNGNTIYF. The CDR3 nucleotides are TGTGCCAGCAGGGGTAACGGAAACACCATATATTTT.

This rearrangement joins TRBV18 to TRBJ2-3; unclear D gene. The CDR3 spans 12 residues. The ends were cut back, 2 bases at V and 9 bases at J, with 9 bases in the middle. In germline, CDR1 is KGHSH, CDR2 LQKENI. CDR3 amino acids: CASSPDEPTQYF. Here the CDR3 DNA reads TGTGCCAGCTCACCAGACGAACCCACGCAGTATTTT.

This clonotype showed up just a few times. V is TRBV18 and J is TRBJ1-4, with unresolved D. Per the germline V gene, CDR1 is KGHSH and CDR2 is LQKENI. The germline V and J ends were trimmed by 3 bases and 3 bases, with 8 bases remaining between them. The CDR3 extends over 14 amino acids. The CDR3 loop reads CASSPLEANEKLFF. The CDR3 DNA is TGTGCCAGCTCACCCCTGGAGGCTAATGAAAAACTGTTTTTT. The variable domain in full, with the rest retrieved from reference TRBV18 and TRBJ1-4, is NAGVMQNPRHLVRRRGQEARLRCSPMKGHSHVYWYRQLPEEGLKFMVYLQKENIIDESGMPKERFSAEFPKEGPSILRIQQVVRGDSAAYFCASSPLEANEKLFFGSGTQLSVL.

This clonotype was seen a few times. This chain links TRBV5-1 with TRBJ1-1; no clear D gene. Germline V gene sequence: CDR1 SGHRS, CDR2 YFSETQ. Trimming left V 4 bases short and J 1 base short, with 8 bases between. The CDR3 sequence is 13 residues long. The CDR3 bases are TGCGCCAGCAGCAGAACAACGAACACTGAAGCTTTCTTT. It is translated as CASSRTTNTEAFF.